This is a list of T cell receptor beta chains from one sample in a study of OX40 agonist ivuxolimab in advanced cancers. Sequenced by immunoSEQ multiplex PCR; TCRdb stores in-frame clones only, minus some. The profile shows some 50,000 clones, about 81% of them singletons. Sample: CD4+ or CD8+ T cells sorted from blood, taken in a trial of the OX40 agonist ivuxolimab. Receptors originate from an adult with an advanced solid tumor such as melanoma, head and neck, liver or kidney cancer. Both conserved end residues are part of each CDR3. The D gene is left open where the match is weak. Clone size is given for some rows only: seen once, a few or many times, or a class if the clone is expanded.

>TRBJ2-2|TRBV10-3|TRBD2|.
CASQRGPSATGELFF
TGTGCCTCACAGCGGGGGCCGTCAGCTACCGGGGAGCTGTTTTTT
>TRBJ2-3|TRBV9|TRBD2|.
CASSAGLAGGPYTQYF
TGTGCCAGCAGCGCTGGACTAGCGGGGGGGCCGTATACGCAGTATTTT
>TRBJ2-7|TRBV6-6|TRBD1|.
CASRQGAREQYF
TGTGCCAGCAGACAGGGGGCACGGGAGCAGTACTTC
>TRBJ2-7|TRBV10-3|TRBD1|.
CAISAGGYTYEQYF
TGTGCCATCAGTGCAGGGGGCTATACCTACGAGCAGTACTTC
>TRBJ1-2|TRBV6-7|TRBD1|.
CASNRQGARRLDGYTF
TGTGCCAGCAATCGACAGGGGGCGCGGAGGCTTGATGGCTACACCTTC
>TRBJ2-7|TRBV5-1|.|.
CASSLGLEQYF
TGCGCCAGCAGCTTGGGGCTCGAGCAGTACTTC
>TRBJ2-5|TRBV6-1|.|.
CASSEGAGWKTQYF
TGTGCCAGCAGTGAAGGGGCAGGGTGGAAGACCCAGTACTTC
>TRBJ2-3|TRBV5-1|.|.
CASSSGSTGPTDTQYF
TGCGCCAGCAGCTCCGGGAGTACGGGGCCTACAGATACGCAGTATTTT
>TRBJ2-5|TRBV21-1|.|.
CASSTQETQYF
TGTGCCAGCAGCACCCAAGAGACCCAGTACTTC
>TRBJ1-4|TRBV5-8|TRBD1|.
CASSLLRTGNEKLFF
TGTGCCAGCAGCTTGCTCCGGACAGGGAACGAAAAACTGTTTTTT
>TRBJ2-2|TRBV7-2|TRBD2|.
CASSPRLAGGPGTGELFF
TGTGCCAGCAGCCCCAGACTAGCGGGGGGGCCTGGTACCGGGGAGCTGTTTTTT
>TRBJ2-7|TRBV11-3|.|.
CASSLEYEQYF
TGTGCCAGCAGCTTAGAGTACGAGCAGTACTTC
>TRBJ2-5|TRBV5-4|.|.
CASSFVAEETQYF
TGTGCCAGCAGCTTTGTAGCGGAAGAGACCCAGTACTTC
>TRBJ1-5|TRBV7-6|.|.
CASSLTGNSNQPQHF
TGTGCCAGCAGCTTGACCGGGAATAGCAATCAGCCCCAGCATTTT
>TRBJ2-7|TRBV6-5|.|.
CASRLGQLYEQYF
TGTGCCAGCAGGCTAGGACAGCTCTACGAGCAGTACTTC
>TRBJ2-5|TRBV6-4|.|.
CASSEGGSRETQYF
TGTGCCAGCAGTGAAGGGGGTAGCCGGGAGACCCAGTACTTC
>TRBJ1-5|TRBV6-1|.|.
CASSSGNGNQPQHF
TGTGCCAGCAGTTCAGGAAATGGCAATCAGCCCCAGCATTTT
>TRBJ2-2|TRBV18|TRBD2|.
CASSPTSGDTGELFF
TGTGCCAGCTCGCCTACTAGCGGGGACACCGGGGAGCTGTTTTTT
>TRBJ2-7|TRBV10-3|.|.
CAISESLKWAVQYF
TGTGCCATCAGTGAGTCACTTAAGTGGGCGGTGCAGTACTTC
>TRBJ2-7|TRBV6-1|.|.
CASSNRDLIVEQYF
TGTGCCAGCAGTAACCGGGACTTAATCGTCGAGCAGTACTTC
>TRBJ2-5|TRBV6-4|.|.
CASSDRVPGGPKAAQYF
TGTGCCAGCAGTGACAGGGTTCCCGGGGGGCCGAAGGCGGCCCAGTACTTC
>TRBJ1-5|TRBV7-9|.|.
CASSLGMGLGNQPQHF
TGTGCCAGCAGCTTGGGGATGGGTCTGGGCAATCAGCCCCAGCATTTT
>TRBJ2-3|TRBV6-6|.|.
CASSVVQITDTQYF
TGTGCCAGCAGTGTAGTACAAATCACAGATACGCAGTATTTT
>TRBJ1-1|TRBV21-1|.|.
CASSPNYSPPEEEAFF
TGTGCCAGCAGCCCAAATTATAGTCCGCCTGAGGAAGAAGCTTTCTTT
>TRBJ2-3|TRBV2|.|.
CASSGAGRTDTQYF
TGTGCCAGCAGTGGTGCAGGGCGCACAGATACGCAGTATTTT
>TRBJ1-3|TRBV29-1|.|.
CSVGEGAGNTIYF
TGCAGCGTTGGGGAAGGGGCTGGAAACACCATATATTTT
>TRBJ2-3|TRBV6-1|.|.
CASAAQGGSQDTQYF
TGTGCCTCAGCAGCGCAGGGTGGGTCCCAAGATACGCAGTATTTT
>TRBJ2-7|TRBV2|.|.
CASSLLGAYEQYF
TGTGCCAGCAGTCTACTCGGGGCCTACGAGCAGTACTTC
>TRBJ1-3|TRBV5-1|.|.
CASSMEGAGNTIYF
TGCGCCAGCAGCATGGAAGGGGCCGGAAACACCATATATTTT
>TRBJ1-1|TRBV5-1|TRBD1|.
CASDPGTGNTEAFF
TGCGCCAGCGACCCTGGGACAGGGAACACTGAAGCTTTCTTT
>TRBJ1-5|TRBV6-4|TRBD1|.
CASSEESGTGGSQPQHF
TGTGCCAGCAGTGAAGAATCGGGTACAGGGGGCAGTCAGCCCCAGCATTTT
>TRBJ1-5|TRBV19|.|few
CASSILGLPLGQPQHF
TGTGCCAGTAGTATACTGGGCCTTCCCCTGGGTCAGCCCCAGCATTTT
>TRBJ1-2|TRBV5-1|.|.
CASSLEAGPMQGYTF
TGCGCCAGCAGCTTGGAGGCAGGGCCTATGCAGGGCTACACCTTC
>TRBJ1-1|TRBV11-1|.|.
CASSLERGTEAFF
TGTGCCAGCAGCCTAGAGAGGGGGACTGAAGCTTTCTTT
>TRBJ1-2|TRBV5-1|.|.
CASRPGTQNYGYTF
TGCGCCAGCAGACCCGGGACACAAAACTATGGCTACACCTTC
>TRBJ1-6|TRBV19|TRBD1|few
CASSRQGAYSPLHF
TGTGCCAGTAGCCGACAGGGGGCTTACTCACCCCTCCACTTT
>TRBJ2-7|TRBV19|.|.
CASSIRGGYEQYF
TGTGCCAGTAGTATCAGGGGGGGCTACGAGCAGTACTTC
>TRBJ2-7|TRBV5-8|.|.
CASTRLRGSYEQYF
TGTGCCAGCACCCGCCTGCGGGGTTCCTACGAGCAGTACTTC
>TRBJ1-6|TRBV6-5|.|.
CASSYVSANSPLHF
TGTGCCAGCAGTTACGTGTCAGCCAATTCACCCCTCCACTTT
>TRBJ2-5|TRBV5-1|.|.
CASSSQGHQETQYF
TGCGCCAGCAGCTCTCAGGGCCACCAAGAGACCCAGTACTTC
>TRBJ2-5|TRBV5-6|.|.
CASSYFRGQGETQYF
TGTGCCAGCAGCTATTTCAGGGGCCAAGGGGAGACCCAGTACTTC
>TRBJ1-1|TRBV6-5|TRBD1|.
CASSYYRGGEAFF
TGTGCCAGCAGTTACTACAGGGGCGGTGAAGCTTTCTTT
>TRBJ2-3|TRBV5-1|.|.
CASSFPPDTQYF
TGCGCCAGCAGCTTCCCCCCAGATACGCAGTATTTT
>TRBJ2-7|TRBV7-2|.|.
CASSLAGQLYEQYF
TGTGCCAGCAGCTTAGCAGGACAGCTCTACGAGCAGTACTTC
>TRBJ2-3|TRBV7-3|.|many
CASSQQGGGTDTQYF
TGTGCCAGCAGCCAGCAGGGAGGAGGCACAGATACGCAGTATTTT
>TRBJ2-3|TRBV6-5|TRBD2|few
CASNPGGRDTQYF
TGTGCCAGCAACCCGGGGGGGCGGGATACGCAGTATTTT
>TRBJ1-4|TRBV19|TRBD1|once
CASSAGQGAHRDLFF
TGTGCCAGTAGTGCGGGACAGGGGGCGCATCGGGACCTGTTTTTT